This T cell receptor beta chain derives from a study of T cells after yellow fever vaccination. Study-wide points: Contaminants from the bulk population, in the form of abundant clonotypes, could be found in FACS-sorted repertoires. Across the CD4 and CD8 compartments, a small share of clonotypes was present in both. The secondary response peaked faster, at day 5 versus 15, but was weaker.

In this sample, this clonotype turned up a few times. Its specificity is not known. TCR cDNA was made by 5'RACE template switching, adding a universal primer site and UMIs. MiXCR, run by TCRdb on the 5' RACE reads, gives a single entry per CDR3 protein. In the table there are some 320,000 distinct CDR3 sequences, 4.1% of which are singletons. This sequence originates from a man between 18 and 29 years old who received the YFV17D yellow fever vaccine. The material sequenced was PBMCs, taken 5 days after the yellow fever booster vaccination.

This CDR3 is CASSLDRGSTYGYTF. CDR3 DNA: TGTGCCAGCAGCTTAGACAGAGGGTCTACCTATGGCTACACCTTC. This rearrangement joins TRBV7-2 to TRBJ1-2; D gene ambiguous. The CDR3 spans 15 residues. The V and J ends lost 1 base and 4 bases respectively, with 13 bases between them. Germline assignment: CDR1 SGHTA and CDR2 FQGNSA.